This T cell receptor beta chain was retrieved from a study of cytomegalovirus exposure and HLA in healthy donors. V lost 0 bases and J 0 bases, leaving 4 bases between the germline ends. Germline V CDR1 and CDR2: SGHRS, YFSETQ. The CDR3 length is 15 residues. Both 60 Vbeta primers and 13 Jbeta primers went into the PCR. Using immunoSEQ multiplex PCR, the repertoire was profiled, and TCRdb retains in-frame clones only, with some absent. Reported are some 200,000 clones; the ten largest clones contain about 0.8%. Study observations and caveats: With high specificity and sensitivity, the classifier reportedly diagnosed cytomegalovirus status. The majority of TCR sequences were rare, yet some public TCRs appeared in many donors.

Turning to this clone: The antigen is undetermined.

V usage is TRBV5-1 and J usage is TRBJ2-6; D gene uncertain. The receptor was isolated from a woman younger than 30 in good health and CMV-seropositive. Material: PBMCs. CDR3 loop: CASSLAVSGANVLTF. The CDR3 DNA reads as TGCGCCAGCAGCTTGGCAGTCTCTGGGGCCAACGTCCTGACTTTC.